This TCR beta chain was sequenced during a study of cytomegalovirus exposure and HLA in healthy donors. The donors were in the roughly 130-subject validation cohort, distinct from the approximately 670-subject first cohort. Germline lookup yields CDR1 SGHTA and CDR2 FQGNSA. This CDR3 comprises 13 residues. Trimming removed 2 bases at V and 6 bases at J, with 8 bases between. About this clone itself: Its antigen is not identified.

The protocol was immunoSEQ multiplex PCR, while the TCRdb copy is restricted to in-frame clones and leaves out a portion. The sample records 230,000 or so clones, 80% to 90% being singletons. The study's findings and limits: In vitro work confirmed that a few CMV-associated chains recognize CMV antigens.

This clonotype was obtained from a woman aged 18-29 years in good health and CMV-seronegative. Sequences were obtained from PBMCs. The chain employs TRBV7-2 and TRBJ2-4; a weak D match, TRBD1 (7 bases). CDR3 region: CASSLQGGNIQYF. The DNA of the CDR3 is TGTGCCAGCAGCTTACAGGGGGGAAACATTCAGTACTTC.